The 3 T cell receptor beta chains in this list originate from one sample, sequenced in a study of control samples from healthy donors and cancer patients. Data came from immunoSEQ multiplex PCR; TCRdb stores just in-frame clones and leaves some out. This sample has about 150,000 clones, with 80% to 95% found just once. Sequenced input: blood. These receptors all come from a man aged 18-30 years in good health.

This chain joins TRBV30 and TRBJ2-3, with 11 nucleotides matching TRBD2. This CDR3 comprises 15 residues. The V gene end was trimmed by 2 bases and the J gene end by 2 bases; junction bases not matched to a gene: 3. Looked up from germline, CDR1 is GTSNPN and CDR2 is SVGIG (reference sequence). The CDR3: CAWSLLAGATDTQYF. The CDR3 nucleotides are TGTGCCTGGAGTCTACTAGCGGGAGCCACAGATACGCAGTATTTT.

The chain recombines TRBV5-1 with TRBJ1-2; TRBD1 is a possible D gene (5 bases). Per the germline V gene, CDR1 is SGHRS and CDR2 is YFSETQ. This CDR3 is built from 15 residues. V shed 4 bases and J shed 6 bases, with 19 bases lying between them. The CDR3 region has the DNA TGCGCCAGCAGCCCAGAGACAGCCCGGCGCAATGGCTACACCTTC. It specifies CASSPETARRNGYTF.

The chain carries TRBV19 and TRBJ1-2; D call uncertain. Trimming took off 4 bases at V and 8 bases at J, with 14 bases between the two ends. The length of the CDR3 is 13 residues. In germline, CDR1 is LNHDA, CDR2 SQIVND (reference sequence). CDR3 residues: CASSTPSAGGYTF. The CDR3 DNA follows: TGTGCCAGTAGTACGCCATCGGCTGGAGGCTACACCTTC.